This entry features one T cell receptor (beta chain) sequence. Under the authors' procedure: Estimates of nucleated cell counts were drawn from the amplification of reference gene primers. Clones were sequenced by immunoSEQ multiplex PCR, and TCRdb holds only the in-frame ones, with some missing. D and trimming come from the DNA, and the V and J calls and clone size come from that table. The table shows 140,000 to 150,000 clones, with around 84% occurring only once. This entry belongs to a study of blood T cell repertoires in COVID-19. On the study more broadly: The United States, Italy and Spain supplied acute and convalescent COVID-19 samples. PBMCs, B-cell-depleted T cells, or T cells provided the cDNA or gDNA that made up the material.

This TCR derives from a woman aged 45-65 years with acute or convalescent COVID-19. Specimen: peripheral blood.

This CDR3 reads CASSYSFGGGNEKLFF. Written as DNA, the CDR3 is TGTGCCAGCAGTTACTCCTTTGGGGGGGGAAATGAAAAACTGTTTTTT. This chain connects TRBV6-5 to TRBJ1-4, with D perhaps matching TRBD1 (5 bases). The V and J ends lost 0 bases and 5 bases respectively, with 13 bases between them. Germline CDR1 MNHEY, CDR2 SVGAGI. The CDR3 is 16 amino acids.